The rows below give T cell receptor beta chains drawn from one sample of a study of CD8 T cells in Susac syndrome. TCRdb reprocessed the immunoSEQ multiplex PCR reads with MiXCR, giving one entry per CDR3 protein. The sample contains about 240,000 distinct CDR3 sequences, around 96% of which appear only once. The sequencing sample was made of CD4+ T cells from PBMCs. These receptors all come from a human donor with Susac syndrome. Both conserved end residues are part of each CDR3. A D gene is named only where the DNA matches it firmly. Clone size is shown for a subset of rows, as once, few, many or a class of expanded clone.

clone size: -; J gene: TRBJ2-5; V gene: TRBV4-2; D gene: -; CDR3 protein: CASSLPSGERETQYF; CDR3 DNA: TGTGCCAGCAGCCTCCCGTCGGGGGAGAGGGAGACCCAGTACTTC
clone size: -; J gene: TRBJ2-1; V gene: TRBV7-8; D gene: -; CDR3 protein: CASSLTRDPYNEQFF; CDR3 DNA: TGTGCCAGCAGCTTAACCCGGGACCCGTACAATGAGCAGTTCTTC
clone size: -; J gene: TRBJ1-2; V gene: TRBV5-1; D gene: TRBD1; CDR3 protein: CASSRTGQNYGYTF; CDR3 DNA: TGCGCCAGCAGCCGTACGGGACAGAACTATGGCTACACCTTC
clone size: -; J gene: TRBJ1-1; V gene: TRBV5-1; D gene: -; CDR3 protein: CASSLAGDTEAFF; CDR3 DNA: TGTGCCAGCAGCTTGGCAGGGGACACTGAAGCTTTCTTT
clone size: -; J gene: TRBJ1-1; V gene: TRBV7-9; D gene: -; CDR3 protein: CASSLELWTEAFF; CDR3 DNA: TGTGCCAGCAGCTTAGAATTATGGACTGAAGCTTTCTTT
clone size: -; J gene: TRBJ2-7; V gene: TRBV4-1; D gene: TRBD1; CDR3 protein: CASSQRTGGNYEQYF; CDR3 DNA: TGCGCCAGCAGCCAACGGACAGGGGGGAACTACGAGCAGTACTTC
clone size: once; J gene: TRBJ2-2; V gene: TRBV25-1; D gene: TRBD2; CDR3 protein: CASGEQGLAGGGELFF; CDR3 DNA: TGTGCCAGCGGGGAACAGGGACTAGCGGGCGGCGGGGAGCTGTTTTTT
clone size: -; J gene: TRBJ2-5; V gene: TRBV15; D gene: TRBD2; CDR3 protein: CATRGGSNEETQYF; CDR3 DNA: TGTGCCACCAGGGGCGGGAGCAATGAAGAGACCCAGTACTTC
clone size: -; J gene: TRBJ2-1; V gene: TRBV20-1; D gene: -; CDR3 protein: CSAQSDLYNEQFF; CDR3 DNA: TGCAGTGCTCAAAGCGATCTATACAATGAGCAGTTCTTC
clone size: -; J gene: TRBJ2-7; V gene: TRBV29-1; D gene: TRBD1; CDR3 protein: CSAQPYRGQGQYF; CDR3 DNA: TGCAGCGCCCAACCTTACAGGGGGCAGGGGCAGTACTTC
clone size: -; J gene: TRBJ2-7; V gene: TRBV25-1; D gene: -; CDR3 protein: CASSAAGAYEQYF; CDR3 DNA: TGTGCCAGCAGTGCTGCTGGAGCCTACGAGCAGTACTTC
clone size: -; J gene: TRBJ1-1; V gene: TRBV5-1; D gene: -; CDR3 protein: CASSLHTEAFF; CDR3 DNA: TGCGCCAGCAGCTTGCACACTGAAGCTTTCTTT
clone size: -; J gene: TRBJ2-1; V gene: TRBV20-1; D gene: -; CDR3 protein: CSANPERGNEQFF; CDR3 DNA: TGCAGTGCTAACCCGGAGAGAGGGAATGAGCAGTTCTTC
clone size: -; J gene: TRBJ2-7; V gene: TRBV15; D gene: -; CDR3 protein: CATSRDFERSYEQYF; CDR3 DNA: TGTGCCACCAGCAGAGATTTTGAGCGGAGCTACGAGCAGTACTTC
clone size: -; J gene: TRBJ2-1; V gene: TRBV4-1; D gene: TRBD2; CDR3 protein: CASSQDPVSGTYNEQFF; CDR3 DNA: TGCGCCAGCAGCCAAGATCCGGTTAGCGGGACCTACAATGAGCAGTTCTTC
clone size: once; J gene: TRBJ2-7; V gene: TRBV6-5; D gene: -; CDR3 protein: CASSYSGTPYYEQYF; CDR3 DNA: TGTGCCAGCAGTTACTCAGGGACTCCCTACTACGAGCAGTACTTC
clone size: -; J gene: TRBJ2-5; V gene: TRBV28; D gene: -; CDR3 protein: CASSFLGRLDQETQYF; CDR3 DNA: TGTGCCAGCAGTTTTTTAGGACGCCTAGACCAAGAGACCCAGTACTTC
clone size: -; J gene: TRBJ1-1; V gene: TRBV6-2/TRBV6-3; D gene: -; CDR3 protein: CASTRGPEAFF; CDR3 DNA: TGTGCCAGCACCCGAGGCCCTGAAGCTTTCTTT
clone size: -; J gene: TRBJ2-4; V gene: TRBV14; D gene: -; CDR3 protein: CASSLKTALAKNIQYF; CDR3 DNA: TGTGCCAGCAGCCTAAAGACGGCCTTAGCCAAAAACATTCAGTACTTC
clone size: -; J gene: TRBJ2-1; V gene: TRBV20-1; D gene: TRBD1; CDR3 protein: CSAWDATGGTEQFF; CDR3 DNA: TGCAGTGCTTGGGATGCGACAGGGGGCACTGAGCAGTTCTTC
clone size: -; J gene: TRBJ2-3; V gene: TRBV29-1; D gene: -; CDR3 protein: CSVESPGAPDTQYF; CDR3 DNA: TGCAGCGTTGAATCTCCGGGTGCGCCAGATACGCAGTATTTT
clone size: -; J gene: TRBJ1-1; V gene: TRBV29-1; D gene: -; CDR3 protein: CSAAPRPGTEAFF; CDR3 DNA: TGCAGCGCCGCGCCCAGGCCCGGCACTGAAGCTTTCTTT
clone size: -; J gene: TRBJ2-4; V gene: TRBV5-6; D gene: -; CDR3 protein: CASSPRHLLAKNIQYF; CDR3 DNA: TGTGCCAGCAGCCCAAGACATCTATTAGCCAAAAACATTCAGTACTTC
clone size: -; J gene: TRBJ2-1; V gene: TRBV12-3/TRBV12-4; D gene: -; CDR3 protein: CASSLRRDYNEQFF; CDR3 DNA: TGTGCCAGCAGTTTGCGGCGGGACTACAATGAGCAGTTCTTC
clone size: -; J gene: TRBJ2-3; V gene: TRBV4-2; D gene: TRBD2; CDR3 protein: CASSQVSSGTPSMDTQYF; CDR3 DNA: TGTGCCAGCAGCCAAGTGTCTAGCGGGACTCCCTCTATGGATACGCAGTATTTT
clone size: once; J gene: TRBJ2-7; V gene: TRBV6-2/TRBV6-3; D gene: -; CDR3 protein: CASIDQGLPYYEQYF; CDR3 DNA: TGTGCCAGCATTGATCAGGGGCTTCCTTACTACGAGCAGTACTTC
clone size: -; J gene: TRBJ2-1; V gene: TRBV20-1; D gene: TRBD2; CDR3 protein: CSAREDGAGGPNGKQFF; CDR3 DNA: TGCAGTGCTAGAGAAGACGGAGCGGGAGGACCTAACGGAAAGCAGTTCTTC
clone size: -; J gene: TRBJ2-4; V gene: TRBV14; D gene: -; CDR3 protein: CASSQSSGGRNIQYF; CDR3 DNA: TGTGCCAGCAGCCAATCTTCCGGGGGGCGAAACATTCAGTACTTC
clone size: -; J gene: TRBJ1-2; V gene: TRBV29-1; D gene: -; CDR3 protein: CSVERGAYGYTF; CDR3 DNA: TGCAGCGTTGAAAGGGGAGCCTATGGCTACACCTTC
clone size: -; J gene: TRBJ2-1; V gene: TRBV18; D gene: -; CDR3 protein: CASSPRIDYNEQFF; CDR3 DNA: TGTGCCAGCTCACCACGGATTGACTACAATGAGCAGTTCTTC
clone size: -; J gene: TRBJ2-5; V gene: TRBV4-1; D gene: -; CDR3 protein: CASSQEVTKTQYF; CDR3 DNA: TGCGCCAGCAGCCAAGAAGTTACAAAGACCCAGTACTTC
clone size: -; J gene: TRBJ1-1; V gene: TRBV10-3; D gene: -; CDR3 protein: CAIIGTENTEAFF; CDR3 DNA: TGTGCCATCATTGGGACGGAAAACACTGAAGCTTTCTTT
clone size: -; J gene: TRBJ2-5; V gene: TRBV12-3/TRBV12-4; D gene: -; CDR3 protein: CASSSVGVAQETQYF; CDR3 DNA: TGTGCCAGCAGTTCCGTAGGAGTAGCACAAGAGACCCAGTACTTC
clone size: -; J gene: TRBJ2-1; V gene: TRBV7-9; D gene: TRBD2; CDR3 protein: CASSGSSGRAHEQFF; CDR3 DNA: TGTGCCAGCAGCGGTTCTAGCGGGAGGGCCCATGAGCAGTTCTTC
clone size: -; J gene: TRBJ1-2; V gene: TRBV12-3/TRBV12-4; D gene: -; CDR3 protein: CASSLRRDRSGYTF; CDR3 DNA: TGTGCCAGCAGTTTGCGGCGGGACCGGAGTGGCTACACCTTC
clone size: -; J gene: TRBJ1-2; V gene: TRBV4-2; D gene: -; CDR3 protein: CASSQDGGQPLGYTF; CDR3 DNA: TGTGCCAGCAGCCAAGATGGGGGGCAACCCCTCGGCTACACCTTC
clone size: -; J gene: TRBJ2-2; V gene: TRBV20-1; D gene: -; CDR3 protein: CSARDPRGGHTGELFF; CDR3 DNA: TGCAGTGCTAGAGACCCTAGGGGGGGCCACACCGGGGAGCTGTTTTTT
clone size: -; J gene: TRBJ2-7; V gene: TRBV9; D gene: -; CDR3 protein: CASSVEAGGSYEQYF; CDR3 DNA: TGTGCCAGCAGCGTCGAGGCGGGTGGCTCCTACGAGCAGTACTTC
clone size: once; J gene: TRBJ2-3; V gene: TRBV18; D gene: -; CDR3 protein: CASSPLSDTQYF; CDR3 DNA: TGTGCCAGCTCACCACTTTCAGATACGCAGTATTTT
clone size: -; J gene: TRBJ1-3; V gene: TRBV10-3; D gene: -; CDR3 protein: CAISGGNTIYF; CDR3 DNA: TGTGCCATCAGCGGAGGAAACACCATATATTTT
clone size: -; J gene: TRBJ2-7; V gene: TRBV28; D gene: -; CDR3 protein: CASKDFRTYEQYF; CDR3 DNA: TGTGCCAGCAAGGATTTCAGGACCTACGAGCAGTACTTC
clone size: -; J gene: TRBJ2-1; V gene: TRBV29-1; D gene: -; CDR3 protein: CSVEPAANNEQFF; CDR3 DNA: TGCAGCGTTGAACCGGCAGCCAACAATGAGCAGTTCTTC